The clone carrying this TCR beta chain has ten or more counts. The V end was cut by 4 bases, the J end by 8 bases, with 17 bases between. Germline assignment: CDR1 SEHNR and CDR2 FQNEAQ (reference sequence). This CDR3 contains 15 residues. This record comes from a study of blood T cell repertoires in COVID-19. In the study overall: COVID-19 samples from acute and convalescent phases originated in the United States, Italy and Spain.

In the original workflow: Reference gene primer amplification in the assay estimated nucleated cell counts. TCRdb keeps only in-frame clones here, not all; method: immunoSEQ multiplex PCR. The V and J calls and clone size come from that table; D and trimming were worked out from the DNA. Among about 370,000 clones, approximately 90% were seen once, and the ten largest hold approximately 1%. For recovered donors of Cohort 3, there were two negative PCRs, clearance, or symptom resolution. The specimen was PBMCs or T cells enriched from blood (not recorded which). The sequence derives from a young man who had recovered from COVID-19. The rearrangement uses TRBV7-9 and TRBJ2-2; tentative D call: TRBD2 (6 bases). The CDR3 DNA reads as TGTGCCAGCAGCTCCCCCCTGGAGGGGTTAGGGGAGCTGTTTTTT. It is translated as CASSSPLEGLGELFF. Looking up the rest from reference TRBV7-9 and TRBJ2-2 gives the full variable domain: DTGVSQNPRHKITKRGQNVTFRCDPISEHNRLYWYRQTLGQGPEFLTYFQNEAQLEKSRLLSDRFSAERPKGSFSTLEIQRTEQGDSAMYLCASSSPLEGLGELFFGEGSRLTVL.